Each of the 5 T cell receptor beta chains below was sequenced from the same sample in a study of cytomegalovirus exposure and HLA in healthy donors. The PCR had 60 Vbeta and 13 Jbeta primers. Assay used: immunoSEQ multiplex PCR; TCRdb lists only in-frame clones, some missing. The data contain around 200,000 clones, 60% to 80% of them seen just once; the ten biggest clones take up 1.5% to 2%. The sequenced sample consisted of PBMCs. These TCRs come from a male donor in good health and CMV-seronegative.

V is TRBV5-1 and J is TRBJ2-7, with 8 positions matching TRBD1. Germline values: CDR1 SGHRS, CDR2 YFSETQ. Unmatched junction bases numbered 5, after V lost 3 bases and J lost 0 bases. This CDR3 region has 15 residues. DNA of the CDR3: TGCGCCAGCAGCTATGGACAGGGAGGCTCCTACGAGCAGTACTTC. Translating gives CASSYGQGGSYEQYF.

The J gene is TRBJ2-5, the V gene TRBV28; 8 nucleotides agree with TRBD1. The CDR3 length is 14 residues. The germline gives CDR1 MDHEN, CDR2 SYDVKM. J was trimmed by 3 bases and V by 5 bases; bases with no gene match: 5. CDR3 coding DNA: TGTGCCAGCAGTCCATCGGGACAGGAAGAGACCCAGTACTTC. Translating it yields CASSPSGQEETQYF.

This rearrangement joins TRBV7-9 to TRBJ2-7; 8 bases match TRBD1. V dropped 3 bases and J dropped 0; count of bases not matched to a gene: 4. Germline V gene lookup returns CDR1 SEHNR and CDR2 FQNEAQ (reference sequence). The CDR3 is 15 residues long. CDR3 DNA: TGTGCCAGCAGCTTGACAGGGGTCAGCTCCTACGAGCAGTACTTC. The encoded protein is CASSLTGVSSYEQYF. The whole variable domain, remainder taken from reference TRBV7-9 and TRBJ2-7, is DTGVSQNPRHKITKRGQNVTFRCDPISEHNRLYWYRQTLGQGPEFLTYFQNEAQLEKSRLLSDRFSAERPKGSFSTLEIQRTEQGDSAMYLCASSLTGVSSYEQYFGPGTRLTVT.

The CDR3 here is CASMEGQGKQETQYF. CDR3 DNA sequence: TGTGCCAGCATGGAGGGACAGGGGAAGCAAGAGACCCAGTACTTC. V usage is TRBV2 and J usage is TRBJ2-5; 10 bases are shared with TRBD1. CDR3 size: 15 residues. The V segment lost 7 bases and the J segment 2 bases; nucleotides outside the gene matches: 7. Germline V gene lookup returns CDR1 SNHLY and CDR2 FYNNEI.

The rearrangement links TRBV5-1 to TRBJ2-3; D gene ambiguous. Trimming removed 5 bases at V and 4 bases at J, with 8 bases between. The CDR3 spans 12 residues. Germline V gene sequence: CDR1 SGHRS, CDR2 YFSETQ. CDR3 residues: CASSPPSDTQYF. CDR3 in DNA: TGCGCCAGCAGTCCCCCTTCAGATACGCAGTATTTT.